This TCR beta chain emerged from a study of blood T cell repertoires in COVID-19. This clone was seen a single time. V was clipped by 0 bases and J by 0 bases, with 6 bases between them. The CDR3 spans 16 residues. Germline lookup yields CDR1 KGHSH and CDR2 LQKENI. Original methodology: Scientists estimated how many nucleated cells there were by amplifying reference gene primers. Profiled with immunoSEQ multiplex PCR; TCRdb holds only in-frame clones, not every one. The V and J calls and clone size are taken from that table; D and trimming were inferred from the DNA. Among roughly 80,000 clones listed, around 81% were seen once.

The rearrangement links TRBV18 to TRBJ1-6; D not certain. The sample taken for sequencing was peripheral blood. The clonotype originates from a human donor in a cohort sampled during active COVID-19. CDR3 in DNA: TGTGCCAGCTCACCACCGCACAGCTCCTATAATTCACCCCTCCACTTT. Protein product: CASSPPHSSYNSPLHF. Supplemented by reference TRBV18 and TRBJ1-6, the full variable domain reads NAGVMQNPRHLVRRRGQEARLRCSPMKGHSHVYWYRQLPEEGLKFMVYLQKENIIDESGMPKERFSAEFPKEGPSILRIQQVVRGDSAAYFCASSPPHSSYNSPLHFGNGTRLTVT.